Sequencing of this T cell receptor beta chain was carried out in a study of identical twins. In this sample, this clonotype turned up many times. Its antigen is unidentified. Overall study findings and caveats: Out-of-frame beta sequences exhibited a weaker degree of excess twin sharing. The study reached conclusions through statistical analysis that was cross-sectional, not following the same donors. The authors noted that invariant MAIT and iNKT cells could partly confound zero-insertion analyses.

TCRdb reprocessed the 5' RACE reads via MiXCR and lists one record per CDR3 protein. The top ten hold approximately 7% of the sample, which has 250,000 to 350,000 distinct CDR3 sequences, roughly 8.6% seen once. Trimming took 0 bases from V and 7 from J, leaving 8 bases between them. Germline V gives CDR1 SGDLS, CDR2 YYNGEE. This CDR3 comprises 13 residues. This same sample was also part of a study on yellow fever vaccine responses in identical twins.

This TCR came from a woman aged 18-29 years in good health. Sequencing used CD8+ T cells sorted from blood. This chain links TRBV9 with TRBJ2-1, with D unclear. In DNA, the CDR3 is TGTGCCAGCAGCGTAGATATCGGAAATGAGCAGTTCTTC. The encoded protein is CASSVDIGNEQFF.